This TCR beta chain was observed in a study of blood T cell repertoires in COVID-19. The CDR3 is 17 amino acids. Germline CDR1 is SGDLS and CDR2 is YYNGEE. The V segment lost 2 bases and the J segment 6 bases; nucleotides outside the gene matches: 7. Some clones are missing from TCRdb's copy, which holds only in-frame ones; the method was immunoSEQ multiplex PCR. The sample includes around 300,000 clones, less than 90% of them seen just once. Sequenced sample: PBMCs or T cells enriched from blood (not recorded which). This chain joins TRBV9 and TRBJ2-2; 13 bases line up with TRBD2. The sequence was collected from a woman aged 50 to 65 who had recovered from COVID-19. The CDR3 loop is CASSVGLAGTWSGELFF. DNA for the CDR3: TGTGCCAGCAGCGTGGGACTAGCGGGAACCTGGTCCGGGGAGCTGTTTTTT. Variable domain in full (rest from reference TRBV9 and TRBJ2-2): DSGVTQTPKHLITATGQRVTLRCSPRSGDLSVYWYQQSLDQGLQFLIQYYNGEERAKGNILERFSAQQFPDLHSELNLSSLELGDSALYFCASSVGLAGTWSGELFFGEGSRLTVL.